These T cell receptor beta chains were read from a single sample in a study of cytomegalovirus exposure and HLA in healthy donors. The assay was immunoSEQ multiplex PCR, and TCRdb's table has in-frame clones only and misses some. Altogether around 250,000 clones are present, 75% to 85% being singletons, with the ten largest covering less than 8.5%. Material: PBMCs. These receptors all stem from a woman aged 55 to 70 in good health and CMV-seropositive. CDR3s include the opening cysteine and the closing phenylalanine or tryptophan. The D gene is left open where the match is weak. Only part of the rows carry a size: once, few, many, or a class if the clone is expanded.

j_gene | v_gene | d_gene | abundance | CDR3aa | CDR3nt
TRBJ2-7 | TRBV27 | TRBD2 | . | CASSLAGALKYEQYF | TGTGCCAGCAGTTTAGCGGGAGCGCTCAAATACGAGCAGTACTTC
TRBJ2-7 | TRBV28 | . | . | CASSLGRRGDSYEQYF | TGTGCCAGCAGTTTGGGGAGGAGAGGGGACTCCTACGAGCAGTACTTC
TRBJ1-2 | TRBV9 | . | . | CASSVVETGRGYTF | TGTGCCAGCAGCGTAGTTGAGACAGGCCGGGGCTACACCTTC
TRBJ1-4 | TRBV19 | . | . | CASSIGSGKGEKLFF | TGTGCCAGTAGTATCGGATCAGGGAAAGGAGAAAAACTGTTTTTT
TRBJ2-3 | TRBV5-1 | TRBD1 | . | CASSYGTGGHNTQYF | TGCGCCAGCAGCTATGGGACAGGAGGCCACAATACGCAGTATTTT
TRBJ1-4 | TRBV6-1 | . | . | CASFGPEKLFF | TGTGCCAGCTTCGGTCCTGAAAAACTGTTTTTT
TRBJ2-7 | TRBV5-1 | . | once | CASSSPEEGSYEQYF | TGCGCCAGCAGCTCACCTGAGGAGGGGAGCTACGAGCAGTACTTC
TRBJ2-7 | TRBV28 | TRBD1 | . | CASSPSGQKNYEQYF | TGTGCCAGCAGTCCCTCGGGACAGAAGAACTACGAGCAGTACTTC
TRBJ1-5 | TRBV10-2 | . | . | CASSESKGSGSKNQPQHF | TGCGCCAGCAGTGAGTCTAAGGGTTCGGGGTCAAAAAATCAGCCCCAGCATTTT
TRBJ2-1 | TRBV6-6 | TRBD2 | . | CASGNSGGRGEQFF | TGTGCCAGCGGCAATAGCGGGGGTAGAGGGGAGCAGTTCTTC
TRBJ1-1 | TRBV5-6 | . | few | CASSFRDTRNTEAFF | TGTGCCAGCAGCTTCCGGGACACCAGGAACACTGAAGCTTTCTTT
TRBJ2-1 | TRBV13 | . | . | CASSLGRSSYNEQFF | TGTGCCAGCAGCTTAGGGCGTAGCTCCTACAATGAGCAGTTCTTC
TRBJ1-5 | TRBV27 | . | once | CATRSLQVSNQPQHF | TGTGCGACGAGATCCCTGCAGGTTAGCAATCAGCCCCAGCATTTT
TRBJ1-5 | TRBV27 | TRBD1 | once | CASSSGTAFQPQHF | TGTGCCAGCTCTTCCGGGACAGCTTTTCAGCCCCAGCATTTT
TRBJ2-2 | TRBV14 | TRBD2 | . | CASSLIAGANTGELFF | TGTGCCAGCAGCCTAATAGCGGGAGCGAACACCGGGGAGCTGTTTTTT
TRBJ2-3 | TRBV9 | TRBD2 | . | CASSLRTSGRADTQYF | TGTGCCAGCAGCTTACGGACTAGCGGGAGGGCAGATACGCAGTATTTT
TRBJ2-1 | TRBV27 | TRBD1 | . | CASSLGSGTGFGGEQFF | TGTGCCAGCAGTTTAGGTAGTGGGACAGGGTTTGGGGGTGAGCAGTTCTTC
TRBJ1-2 | TRBV27 | . | . | CASRGGKGYTF | TGTGCCAGCAGGGGGGGGAAGGGCTACACCTTC
TRBJ1-6 | TRBV6-1 | . | . | CASSDHRDSPLHF | TGTGCCAGCAGTGACCACAGGGATTCACCCCTCCACTTT
TRBJ2-7 | TRBV18 | . | . | CASSPQGWEQYF | TGTGCCAGCTCACCACAGGGGTGGGAGCAGTACTTC
TRBJ1-1 | TRBV7-3 | TRBD1 | . | CASTDPTGTGALNTEAFF | TGTGCCAGTACCGATCCCACAGGGACAGGGGCCCTGAACACTGAAGCTTTCTTT
TRBJ1-2 | TRBV6-5 | TRBD1 | . | CASSQQGAVGYTF | TGTGCCAGCAGCCAGCAGGGGGCAGTGGGCTACACCTTC
TRBJ2-1 | TRBV28 | TRBD1 | few | CASSLGFFRQGEQFF | TGTGCCAGCAGTTTAGGGTTCTTCAGACAGGGTGAGCAGTTCTTC
TRBJ2-7 | TRBV11-1 | . | few | CASRNQEVYEQYF | TGTGCCAGCAGGAACCAGGAGGTGTACGAGCAGTACTTC
TRBJ1-2 | TRBV10-3 | . | . | CAISVGTADGYTF | TGTGCCATCAGTGTCGGTACAGCGGATGGCTACACCTTC
TRBJ1-3 | TRBV5-1 | . | . | CASSLRQATSGNTIYF | TGCGCCAGCAGCCTGCGACAGGCCACCTCTGGAAACACCATATATTTT
TRBJ2-7 | TRBV7-9 | TRBD1 | . | CASSLAPGQGSYEQYF | TGTGCCAGCAGCTTAGCCCCGGGACAGGGGTCCTACGAGCAGTACTTC
TRBJ1-1 | TRBV7-9 | TRBD1 | . | CASSSPARQGRTEAFF | TGTGCCAGCAGCTCCCCCGCGAGACAGGGGCGAACTGAAGCTTTCTTT
TRBJ1-2 | TRBV7-8 | TRBD1 | . | CASSSDRGSGYTF | TGTGCCAGCAGCTCTGACAGGGGTAGCGGCTACACCTTC
TRBJ2-1 | TRBV28 | TRBD1 | . | CASSEQGAGLNEQFF | TGTGCCAGCAGTGAACAGGGGGCCGGGTTGAATGAGCAGTTCTTC
TRBJ1-2 | TRBV18 | . | . | CASSPEGAYGYTF | TGTGCCAGCTCACCGGAGGGCGCCTATGGCTACACCTTC
TRBJ2-1 | TRBV5-5 | TRBD2 | . | CASSLETGTTQFF | TGTGCCAGCAGCTTGGAAACCGGGACTACCCAGTTCTTC
TRBJ2-7 | TRBV4-1 | TRBD2 | . | CASSQGVAGELYEQYF | TGCGCCAGCAGCCAGGGGGTAGCGGGAGAACTCTACGAGCAGTACTTC
TRBJ2-7 | TRBV19 | TRBD1 | once | CASSMGTGDYEQHF | TGTGCCAGTAGTATGGGGACAGGGGACTACGAGCAGCACTTC
TRBJ2-1 | TRBV6-5 | . | . | CASSYRRSNPYEQFF | TGTGCCAGCAGTTATCGGCGGTCGAATCCCTATGAGCAGTTCTTC
TRBJ1-2 | TRBV28 | . | . | CALMNINYGYTF | TGTGCATTAATGAACATTAACTATGGCTACACCTTC
TRBJ1-1 | TRBV28 | TRBD1 | . | CASSYPRQGAPEAFF | TGTGCCAGCAGTTATCCTAGACAGGGGGCCCCTGAAGCTTTCTTT
TRBJ2-1 | TRBV19 | TRBD2 | few | CATGLARYNEQFF | TGTGCCACGGGACTAGCCCGTTACAATGAGCAGTTCTTC
TRBJ2-7 | TRBV7-9 | TRBD2 | . | CSSSLGRQDRLAGDEQYF | TGTTCCAGCAGCTTAGGACGTCAAGACCGACTAGCGGGGGACGAGCAGTACTTC
TRBJ1-2 | TRBV9 | TRBD1 | . | CASSPGTGANYGYTF | TGTGCCAGCAGCCCCGGGACAGGGGCTAACTATGGCTACACCTTC
TRBJ1-5 | TRBV15 | . | . | CATSRDRAQPQHF | TGTGCCACCAGCAGGGACAGAGCACAGCCCCAGCATTTT
TRBJ1-3 | TRBV5-1 | . | once | CASSDQTVFGETIYF | TGCGCCAGCAGCGACCAGACCGTCTTCGGAGAGACCATATATTTT
TRBJ2-1 | TRBV20-1 | . | . | CSVSSYNEQFF | TGCAGTGTGTCTTCCTACAATGAGCAGTTCTTC
TRBJ2-3 | TRBV10-3 | . | . | CAITGLPSTDTQYF | TGTGCCATCACCGGACTCCCTAGCACAGATACGCAGTATTTT
TRBJ1-4 | TRBV29-1 | TRBD1 | few | CSAHDRVTEKLFF | TGCAGCGCGCACGACAGGGTTACTGAAAAACTGTTTTTT
TRBJ2-3 | TRBV6-6 | . | . | CASSRGQPRDTQYF | TGTGCCAGCAGTCGAGGACAGCCGCGAGATACGCAGTATTTT
TRBJ1-1 | TRBV19 | . | . | CASSSGGTNTEAFF | TGTGCCAGTAGTTCGGGGGGTACGAACACTGAAGCTTTCTTT
TRBJ2-7 | TRBV28 | TRBD1 | . | CASRRQQGTGYEQYF | TGTGCCAGCAGGCGACAACAGGGGACGGGCTACGAGCAGTACTTC
TRBJ1-4 | TRBV5-4 | . | . | CASSITGNEKLFF | TGTGCCAGCAGCATCACAGGAAATGAAAAACTGTTTTTT